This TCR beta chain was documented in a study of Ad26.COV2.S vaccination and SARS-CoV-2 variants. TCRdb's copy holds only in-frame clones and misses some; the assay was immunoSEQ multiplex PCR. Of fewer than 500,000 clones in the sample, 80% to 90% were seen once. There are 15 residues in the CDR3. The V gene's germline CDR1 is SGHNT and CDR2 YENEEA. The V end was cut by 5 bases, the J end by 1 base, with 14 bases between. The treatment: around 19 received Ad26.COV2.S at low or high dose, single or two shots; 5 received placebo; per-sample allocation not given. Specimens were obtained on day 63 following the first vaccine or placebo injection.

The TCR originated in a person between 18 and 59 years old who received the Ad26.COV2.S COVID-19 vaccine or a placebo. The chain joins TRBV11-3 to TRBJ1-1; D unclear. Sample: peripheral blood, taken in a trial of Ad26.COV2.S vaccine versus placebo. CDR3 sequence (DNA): TGTGCCAGCAGCCCATCGGAGCTGGAGAACACTGAAGCTTTCTTT. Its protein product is CASSPSELENTEAFF. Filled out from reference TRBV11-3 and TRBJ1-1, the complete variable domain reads EAGVVQSPRYKIIEKKQPVAFWCNPISGHNTLYWYLQNLGQGPELLIRYENEEAVDDSQLPKDRFSAERLKGVDSTLKIQPAELGDSAVYLCASSPSELENTEAFFGQGTRLTVV.